This TCR beta chain was captured by sequencing in a study of T cells in localized non-small cell lung cancer (dated by TCRdb to the early 2020s). As for the study more broadly: T cell repertoires of 236 early-stage NSCLC patients were analyzed, with tumors being compared against uninvolved tumor-adjacent lungs. All 240 or so NSCLC patients in the cohort were treatment-naive and had localized lung tumors that were resected. The mean age of the NSCLC patients was around 67 years, with about 130 men and around 100 women.

For CDR1 and CDR2, the germline V gene lists SGHAT and FQNNGV. The CDR3 spans 14 residues, from the cysteine through the phenylalanine. Kept here is only the CDR3 DNA, which spans 42 bases and is read in frame from base 1. Cut back by 4 bases and 5 bases, the V and J ends lie 14 bases apart. Worth noting for this clone: Its antigen target is currently unknown. There are no base qualities to consult, and no much larger clone falls within one base.

At diagnosis, tumor, uninvolved tumor-adjacent lung and peripheral blood were collected and then preserved as a mix of FFPE and fresh-frozen material. Blood samples were analyzed as peripheral blood mononuclear cells for TCR repertoire profiling. TCR beta CDR3 regions were sequenced from DNA using the immunoSEQ Assay. Processing in the source paper ran as follows. To compute T cell density, TCR beta template counts were normalized to usable DNA, which was estimated by amplifying housekeeping genes. Using the preseqR package, richness was estimated by extrapolating to 120,000 templates for tissue samples and 400,000 templates for PBMC samples. Clonality was defined by subtracting Pielou's evenness from one. To identify tissue-enriched TCRs, differential abundance testing was run on productive amino-acid clonotypes with a minimum total count of 5 and an alpha of 0.1. Repertoire overlap between compartments was quantified with the Jaccard Index and Morisita Overlap Index. GLIPH grouped TCR beta CDR3s together with public tetramer-defined viral CDR3s, and a viral motif had to include at least three viral sequences and show V-gene enrichment. TCRdb carries this immuneACCESS record with in-frame sequences only. Its versions omit some clonotypes, under half of them owing to an unresolved V gene in the studies checked, with the rest unexplained. V, J and clone size reflect that table, while D and trimming were determined from the DNA. The sample includes some 140,000 clones, with approximately 88% observed a single time. Of the sample, around 1.8% falls within the top ten clones.

On the study overall, not on this receptor specifically: Higher blood T cell density associated with longer overall survival, while higher adjacent-lung clonality associated with shorter survival. A median of 57 of the top 100 tumor clones turned up in the paired uninvolved adjacent lung, and around 27 of those clones also ranked among the top 100 of that same adjacent lung. Uninvolved tumor-adjacent lung showed the highest T cell clonality, higher than tumor, which suggests more focused antigenic responses in the uninvolved tumor-adjacent lung. Because the study design was exploratory, TCR variables were selected using unadjusted p-values without false-discovery rate correction. Because multi-region sequencing of the tumors was not done, intratumor heterogeneity could not be ruled out.

The TCR sequence derives from a female donor older than 55 with stage I lung adenocarcinoma. This receptor chain uses TRBV11-2 and TRBJ2-5, with an unclear D gene assignment. The sample consisted of peripheral blood, taken before any cancer treatment. The CDR3 corresponds to CASSSFQLIETQYF. Read as DNA, the sequence is TGTGCCAGCAGCTCCTTCCAGTTGATTGAGACCCAGTACTTC.